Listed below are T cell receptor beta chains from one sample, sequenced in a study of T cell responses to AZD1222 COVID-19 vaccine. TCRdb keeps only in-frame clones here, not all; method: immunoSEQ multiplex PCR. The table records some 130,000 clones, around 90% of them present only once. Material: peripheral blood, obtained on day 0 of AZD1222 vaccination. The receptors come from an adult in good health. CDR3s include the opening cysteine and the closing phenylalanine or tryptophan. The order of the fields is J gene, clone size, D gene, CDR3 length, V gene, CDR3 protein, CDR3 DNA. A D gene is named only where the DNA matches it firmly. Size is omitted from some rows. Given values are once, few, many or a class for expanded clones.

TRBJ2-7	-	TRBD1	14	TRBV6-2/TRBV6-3	CASNPGGSGYEQYF	TGTGCCAGCAACCCAGGGGGCTCAGGCTACGAGCAGTACTTC
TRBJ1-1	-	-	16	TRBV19	CASSRGDRVMNTEAFF	TGTGCCAGTAGTAGGGGGGACCGTGTTATGAACACTGAAGCTTTCTTT
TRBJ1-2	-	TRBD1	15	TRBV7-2	CASSIGGQGAMGYTF	TGTGCCAGCAGCATTGGGGGCCAGGGGGCAATGGGCTACACCTTC
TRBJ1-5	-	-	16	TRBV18	CASSQRIDSSNQPQHF	TGTGCCAGCTCACAAAGAATCGACAGTTCCAATCAGCCCCAGCATTTT
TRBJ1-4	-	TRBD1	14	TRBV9	CASSEGTVGEKLFF	TGTGCCAGCAGCGAAGGGACAGTGGGGGAAAAACTGTTTTTT
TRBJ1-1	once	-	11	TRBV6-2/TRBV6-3	CASSWDGEAFF	TGTGCCAGCAGTTGGGACGGTGAAGCTTTCTTT
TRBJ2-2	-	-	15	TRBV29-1	CSARVGGAGTGELFF	TGCAGCGCCAGGGTGGGGGGGGCCGGCACCGGGGAGCTGTTTTTT
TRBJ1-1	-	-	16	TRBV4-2	CASSQDRVGRNTEAFF	TGTGCCAGCAGCCAAGATCGGGTCGGGAGGAACACTGAAGCTTTCTTT
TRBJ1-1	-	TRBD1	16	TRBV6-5	CASSFGTGELNTEAFF	TGTGCCAGCAGTTTTGGGACAGGTGAGTTGAACACTGAAGCTTTCTTT
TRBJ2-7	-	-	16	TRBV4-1	CASSQEILPAGTEQYF	TGCGCCAGCAGCCAAGAGATTCTTCCGGCAGGGACCGAGCAGTACTTC
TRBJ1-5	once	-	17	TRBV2	CASSEVWESYSNQPQHF	TGTGCCAGCAGTGAAGTTTGGGAGAGCTATAGCAATCAGCCCCAGCATTTT
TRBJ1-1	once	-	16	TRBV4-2	CASSQDQEGPGTEAFF	TGTGCCAGCAGCCAAGATCAGGAAGGGCCCGGCACTGAAGCTTTCTTT
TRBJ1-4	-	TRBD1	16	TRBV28	CASRRLWRGQNEKLFF	TGTGCCAGCCGACGATTGTGGAGGGGGCAGAATGAAAAACTGTTTTTT
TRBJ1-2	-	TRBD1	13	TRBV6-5	CASGQDSDYGYTF	TGTGCCAGCGGACAGGATTCCGACTATGGCTACACCTTC
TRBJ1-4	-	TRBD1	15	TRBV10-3	CAISEVTGAGEKLFF	TGTGCCATCAGTGAGGTGACAGGGGCGGGAGAAAAACTGTTTTTT
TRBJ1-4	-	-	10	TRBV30	CAFGGPKLFF	TGTGCCTTTGGGGGGCCAAAACTGTTTTTT
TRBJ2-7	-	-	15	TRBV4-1	CASSQDPGRDYEQYF	TGCGCCAGCAGCCAAGACCCCGGGAGAGACTACGAGCAGTACTTC
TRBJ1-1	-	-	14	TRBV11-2	CASSLGGGNTEAFF	TGTGCCAGCAGCTTGGGGGGGGGAAACACTGAAGCTTTCTTT
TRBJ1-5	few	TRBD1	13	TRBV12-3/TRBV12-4	CASHRGLSQPQHF	TGTGCCAGCCACAGGGGGCTTAGCCAGCCCCAGCATTTT
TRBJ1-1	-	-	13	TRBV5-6	CASSLGVRGEAFF	TGTGCCAGCAGCTTGGGGGTCAGGGGTGAAGCTTTCTTT
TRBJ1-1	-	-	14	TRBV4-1	CASSQATTNTEAFF	TGCGCCAGCAGCCAAGCGACAACGAACACTGAAGCTTTCTTT
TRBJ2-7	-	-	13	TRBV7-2	CASSWGNTGEQYF	TGTGCCAGCAGCTGGGGGAATACGGGCGAGCAGTACTTC
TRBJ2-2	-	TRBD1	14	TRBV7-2	CASSYRGETGELFF	TGTGCCAGCAGCTACAGGGGAGAGACCGGGGAGCTGTTTTTT
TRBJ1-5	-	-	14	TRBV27	CASSLAAIAQPQHF	TGTGCCAGCAGCCTGGCAGCCATAGCCCAGCCCCAGCATTTT
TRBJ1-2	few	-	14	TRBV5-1	CASSTRTGDNGYTF	TGCGCCAGCAGCACCCGGACCGGGGATAATGGCTACACCTTC
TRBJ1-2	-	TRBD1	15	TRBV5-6	CASSPGTGTNYGYTF	TGTGCCAGCAGCCCCGGGACAGGGACCAACTATGGCTACACCTTC
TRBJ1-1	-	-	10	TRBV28	CASSVTEAFF	TGTGCCAGCAGTGTCACTGAAGCTTTCTTT
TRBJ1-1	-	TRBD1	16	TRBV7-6	CASSLAQGALGTEAFF	TGTGCCAGCAGCTTAGCGCAGGGGGCGCTGGGGACTGAAGCTTTCTTT
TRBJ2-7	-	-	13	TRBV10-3	CAIRGDPQGEQYF	TGTGCCATCAGAGGGGACCCGCAGGGTGAGCAGTACTTC
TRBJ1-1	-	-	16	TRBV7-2	CASSSSISGRNTEAFF	TGTGCCAGCAGCAGCTCCATTAGCGGAAGGAACACTGAAGCTTTCTTT
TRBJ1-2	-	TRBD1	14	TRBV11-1	CASSSTGGSYGYTF	TGTGCCAGCAGCTCGACAGGGGGCAGCTATGGCTACACCTTC
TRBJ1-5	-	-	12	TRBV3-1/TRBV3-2	CASSQAMQPQHF	TGTGCCAGCAGCCAAGCCATGCAGCCCCAGCATTTT
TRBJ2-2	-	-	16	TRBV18	CASSPPVSGVGGELFF	TGTGCCAGCTCACCACCGGTATCCGGGGTAGGCGGGGAGCTGTTTTTT
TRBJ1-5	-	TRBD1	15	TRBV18	CASSPRQGGGQPQHF	TGTGCCAGCTCACCACGACAGGGCGGTGGTCAGCCCCAGCATTTT
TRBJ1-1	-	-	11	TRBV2	CASSADTEAFF	TGTGCCAGCAGTGCCGACACTGAAGCTTTCTTT
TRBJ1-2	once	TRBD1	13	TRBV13	CASSLTGGNGYTF	TGTGCCAGCAGCTTGACAGGGGGGAACGGCTACACCTTC
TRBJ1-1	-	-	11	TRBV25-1	CASSDLVEAFF	TGTGCCAGCAGTGACCTCGTAGAAGCTTTCTTT
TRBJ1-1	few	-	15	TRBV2	CASSEEVAGVTEAFF	TGTGCCAGCAGTGAAGAGGTCGCCGGAGTCACTGAAGCTTTCTTT
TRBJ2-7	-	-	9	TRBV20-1	CSAGGEQYF	TGCAGTGCGGGTGGCGAGCAGTACTTC
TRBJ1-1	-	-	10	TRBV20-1	CSAIALEAFF	TGCAGTGCTATTGCCCTTGAAGCTTTCTTT
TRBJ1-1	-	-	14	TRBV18	CASSPGHPNTEAFF	TGTGCCAGCTCACCAGGACACCCGAACACTGAAGCTTTCTTT
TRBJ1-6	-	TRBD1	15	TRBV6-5	CASSYGGTGDSPLHF	TGTGCCAGCAGTTACGGAGGGACAGGAGATTCACCCCTCCACTTT